Below are 25 T cell receptor beta chains sequenced from a single sample in a study of T cell responses to AZD1222 COVID-19 vaccine. TCRdb keeps only in-frame clones here, not all; method: immunoSEQ multiplex PCR. In the table there are about 180,000 clones, 85% to 90% of which are singletons. Here the sequenced sample was peripheral blood, taken on day 0 of AZD1222 vaccination. The receptors were sampled from an adult in good health.

The rearrangement joins TRBV7-6 to TRBJ2-2; TRBD1 matches at 8 bases. The CDR3 is made up of 16 amino acids. Germline-derived CDR1 and CDR2 are SGHVS and FNYEAQ. The trim removed 4 bases at V and 0 bases at J, leaving 4 bases unmatched. CDR3 coding DNA: TGTGCCAGCAGCTCCTTGACAGGGGCGAACACCGGGGAGCTGTTTTTT. Protein: CASSSLTGANTGELFF.

This sequence joins TRBV28 and TRBJ1-5, with no clear D. Germline CDR1 reads MDHEN; CDR2 reads SYDVKM. Trimming pared 7 bases from V and 4 bases from J, leaving 11 bases between. The CDR3 length is 13 residues. CDR3 region: CASKGLLNQPQHF. CDR3 coding DNA: TGTGCCAGCAAGGGCCTCCTTAATCAGCCCCAGCATTTT.

This rearrangement joins TRBV16 to TRBJ2-1; TRBD1 is a possible D gene (6 bases). Trimming took off 2 bases at V and 2 bases at J, with 13 bases between the two ends. In germline, CDR1 is KGHSY, CDR2 FQNENV. The CDR3 contains 16 residues. The chain's CDR3 is CASSQGGGEAYNEQFF. Written as DNA, the CDR3 is TGTGCCAGCAGCCAAGGGGGCGGCGAAGCCTACAATGAGCAGTTCTTC.

This clone was recorded a few times. CDR3 residues: CASIPPTVYEAFF. The CDR3 DNA is TGTGCCAGCATTCCGCCGACAGTTTATGAAGCTTTCTTT. V is TRBV2 and J is TRBJ1-1, with a weak D call TRBD1 (5 bases). This CDR3 has 13 amino acids. Germline CDR1 is SNHLY and CDR2 is FYNNEI. Between the trimmed V and J ends, which lost 7 bases and 7 bases, there was a span of 16 bases.

V gene TRBV27 combines with J gene TRBJ1-1, with D maybe TRBD1 (5 bases). V lost 3 bases, J lost 0 bases, and 11 bases lay in between. The CDR3 extends over 15 amino acids. Germline CDR1 is MNHEY and CDR2 is SMNVEV (reference sequence). The CDR3, as DNA: TGTGCCAGCAGTTTTGGGGCCAGGATGAACACTGAAGCTTTCTTT. Its translation: CASSFGARMNTEAFF.

This sequence joins TRBV18 and TRBJ2-2; D not resolved. The CDR3 covers 11 residues. Germline V gene lookup returns CDR1 KGHSH and CDR2 LQKENI. Trimming pared 5 bases from V and 4 bases from J, leaving 2 bases between. The CDR3 protein is CASSATGELFF. The CDR3 coding sequence is TGTGCCAGCTCAGCCACCGGGGAGCTGTTTTTT.

CDR3 residues: CASSLVPMVTDTQYF. Here the CDR3 DNA reads TGTGCCAGCAGCTTGGTCCCCATGGTCACAGATACGCAGTATTTT. V gene TRBV11-2 combines with J gene TRBJ2-3, with no clear D. The CDR3 runs 15 residues. CDR1 SGHAT and CDR2 FQNNGV come from the germline V gene. Trimming pared 3 bases from V and 2 bases from J, leaving 12 bases between.

The chain is built from TRBV7-2 and TRBJ1-4, with a tentative D call TRBD1 (6 bases). Germline lookup yields CDR1 SGHTA and CDR2 FQGNSA. Deletions cut 3 bases from V and 0 bases from J, with 8 bases between. The CDR3 has 15 residues. The CDR3: CASSFEGATNEKLFF. The DNA of the CDR3 is TGTGCCAGCAGCTTCGAGGGGGCAACTAATGAAAAACTGTTTTTT.

This clone was detected only once. The rearrangement links TRBV3-1 (or the pseudogene TRBV3-2) to TRBJ2-1, with D perhaps matching TRBD2 (6 bases). Trimming pared 4 bases from V and 1 base from J, leaving 17 bases between. The CDR3 totals 17 residues. CDR1 LGHDT and CDR2 YNNKEL come from the germline V gene (reference sequence). The CDR3 region is CASSPTPGVNSYNEQFF. The CDR3 DNA reads as TGTGCCAGCAGCCCCACCCCGGGGGTCAATTCCTACAATGAGCAGTTCTTC.

The J gene is TRBJ2-1, the V gene TRBV5-1; 7 bases fit TRBD1. The CDR3 runs 15 residues. Per the germline V gene, CDR1 is SGHRS and CDR2 is YFSETQ. The ends lost 1 base at V and 8 bases at J; junction bases unmatched: 9. The CDR3 sequence: CASSLLRQGVDEQFF. CDR3 nucleotide sequence: TGCGCCAGCAGCTTGCTTCGACAGGGCGTGGATGAGCAGTTCTTC.

The chain links TRBV7-9 to TRBJ1-1; TRBD1 might be the D (6 bases). CDR3 length equals 14 residues. CDR1 and CDR2 (germline): SEHNR, FQNEAQ (reference sequence). Trimming stripped 4 bases from V and 1 base from J, with 10 bases between. CDR3 region: CASSSGGGNTEAFF. CDR3 nucleotides: TGTGCCAGCAGCTCCGGAGGGGGGAACACTGAAGCTTTCTTT. Full variable domain (rest looked up from reference TRBV7-9 and TRBJ1-1): DTGVSQNPRHKITKRGQNVTFRCDPISEHNRLYWYRQTLGQGPEFLTYFQNEAQLEKSRLLSDRFSAERPKGSFSTLEIQRTEQGDSAMYLCASSSGGGNTEAFFGQGTRLTVV.

The chain combines TRBV7-3 with TRBJ2-1; D gene ambiguous. The CDR3 length is 13 residues. The V end lost 1 base, the J end lost 1 base, and 2 bases lay between the germline ends. In germline, CDR1 is SGHTA, CDR2 FQGTGA. This chain's CDR3 is CASSLKSYNEQFF. CDR3 nucleotide sequence: TGTGCCAGCAGCTTAAAGTCCTACAATGAGCAGTTCTTC.

V gene TRBV4-1 combines with J gene TRBJ2-7; D not certain. V gave up 3 bases and J gave up 7 bases, with 13 bases separating them. There are 13 residues in the CDR3. Germline V gene lookup returns CDR1 MGHRA and CDR2 YSYEKL. The CDR3 region has the DNA TGCGCCAGCAGCCATCAAATGATGTGGGAGCAGTACTTC. It yields the protein CASSHQMMWEQYF.

V is TRBV4-1 and J is TRBJ2-6; D perhaps matches TRBD2 (5 bases). This CDR3 has 18 amino acids. Germline lookup yields CDR1 MGHRA and CDR2 YSYEKL. Deletions cut 0 bases from V and 4 bases from J, with 16 bases between. The CDR3 is CASSQDVVVGVGANVLTF. The CDR3 nucleotides read TGCGCCAGCAGCCAAGATGTGGTCGTCGGGGTAGGGGCCAACGTCCTGACTTTC.

The rearrangement joins TRBV9 to TRBJ2-7, with D perhaps matching TRBD1 or TRBD2 (5 bases each). V dropped 4 bases and J dropped 1 base, with 9 bases sitting between them. The CDR3 loop spans 13 amino acids. Germline lookup yields CDR1 SGDLS and CDR2 YYNGEE. The CDR3: CASSRDVSYEQYF. CDR3 nucleotide sequence: TGTGCCAGCAGCCGGGACGTATCCTACGAGCAGTACTTC.

The CDR3 spells CASSIPKTGVGEKLFF. The DNA for the CDR3 is TGTGCCAGTAGTATACCGAAGACAGGGGTCGGTGAAAAACTGTTTTTT. The chain combines TRBV19 with TRBJ1-4, with TRBD1 matching over 8 bases. Trimming at V came to 2 bases and at J to 7 bases, leaving 9 bases not matched to a gene. This CDR3 contains 16 residues. Germline V gene lookup returns CDR1 LNHDA and CDR2 SQIVND (reference sequence).

The CDR3 coding sequence is TGTGCCATCAGTGAGTCGACAAGGGCTAGCGGGGCCCAAATCTACGAGCAGTACTTC. This encodes CAISESTRASGAQIYEQYF. The chain combines TRBV10-3 with TRBJ2-7, with TRBD2 matching 9 bases. The V and J ends lost 0 bases and 3 bases, in that order; junction bases with no gene match: 15. CDR1 and CDR2 (germline): ENHRY, SYGVKD. CDR3 length: 19 amino acids.

The chain recombines TRBV3-1 (or the pseudogene TRBV3-2) with TRBJ2-7, with a weak D call TRBD2 (6 bases). Germline CDR1 LGHDT, CDR2 YNNKEL (reference sequence). CDR3 length: 13 residues. V shed 5 bases and J shed 8 bases, with 16 bases lying between them. Here the CDR3 DNA reads TGTGCCAGCAGCGTAGGGACTTCCCTTCAGCAGTACTTC. Translating gives CASSVGTSLQQYF.

The chain employs TRBV9 and TRBJ1-2; 7 positions match TRBD1. The V gene end was trimmed by 5 bases and the J gene end by 8 bases; junction bases not matched to a gene: 9. Germline V gives CDR1 SGDLS, CDR2 YYNGEE. The CDR3 loop spans 13 amino acids. This CDR3 reads CASRRDRAGGYTF. CDR3 DNA: TGTGCCAGCAGAAGAGACAGGGCTGGAGGCTACACCTTC.

The V gene is TRBV5-4, the J gene TRBJ2-7; D is perhaps TRBD2 (6 bases). Trimming removed 1 base at V and 0 bases at J, with 14 bases between. CDR3 length equals 16 residues. Germline loops: CDR1 SGHNT, CDR2 YYREEE (reference sequence). CDR3: CASSLRGRGGSYEQYF. In nucleotides, the CDR3 is TGTGCCAGCAGCTTGCGAGGGCGGGGAGGCTCCTACGAGCAGTACTTC. Based on the CDR3 plus reference TRBV5-4 and TRBJ2-7, the full variable domain is ETGVTQSPTHLIKTRGQQVTLRCSSQSGHNTVSWYQQALGQGPQFIFQYYREEENGRGNFPPRFSGLQFPNYSSELNVNALELDDSALYLCASSLRGRGGSYEQYFGPGTRLTVT.

CDR3: CASSSSRGNTEAFF. CDR3 bases: TGTGCCAGCAGCTCAAGCAGGGGGAACACTGAAGCTTTCTTT. The rearrangement uses TRBV7-3 and TRBJ1-1; weak D call: TRBD1 (6 bases). The germline V gene has CDR1 SGHTA and CDR2 FQGTGA. V lost 4 bases and J lost 1, with 10 bases in between. The CDR3 totals 14 residues.

This sequence joins TRBV14 and TRBJ2-1; TRBD2 matches 9 bases. The junction had 7 bases not matched to a gene; V was cut back by 0 bases and J by 7 bases. The CDR3 has 16 residues. The germline V gene encodes CDR1 SGHDN and CDR2 FVKESK. CDR3 sequence (DNA): TGTGCCAGCAGCCAAGACGGCCTAGCGGGGAGGAATGAGCAGTTCTTC. Protein sequence: CASSQDGLAGRNEQFF.

The chain has TRBV11-1 and TRBJ2-5; TRBD2 might be the D (5 bases). Germline CDR1 reads SGHAT; CDR2 reads FQDESV (reference sequence). V was clipped by 5 bases and J by 3 bases, with 16 bases between them. The CDR3 is 15 residues long. CDR3 sequence reads: CASSESSGKKETQYF. Written as DNA, the CDR3 is TGTGCCAGCAGCGAATCGTCGGGGAAAAAAGAGACCCAGTACTTC.

The chain joins TRBV4-3 to TRBJ1-2; possibly TRBD1 for D (6 bases). Trimming took off 2 bases at V and 4 bases at J, with 11 bases between the two ends. Germline lookup yields CDR1 LGHNA and CDR2 YSLEER. The CDR3 is 14 amino acids. CDR3 sequence reads: CASSQPETGYGYTF. As DNA, the CDR3 is TGCGCCAGCAGCCAACCTGAGACAGGCTATGGCTACACCTTC.

This clone was seen just once. The chain uses TRBV27 and TRBJ1-1; TRBD1 is a possible D gene (5 bases). This CDR3 spans 13 amino acids. Germline values: CDR1 MNHEY, CDR2 SMNVEV (reference sequence). Deletions cut 8 bases from V and 0 bases from J, with 10 bases between. CDR3 coding DNA: TGTGCCAGCCTACAGGCCCTGAACACTGAAGCTTTCTTT. As protein: CASLQALNTEAFF.